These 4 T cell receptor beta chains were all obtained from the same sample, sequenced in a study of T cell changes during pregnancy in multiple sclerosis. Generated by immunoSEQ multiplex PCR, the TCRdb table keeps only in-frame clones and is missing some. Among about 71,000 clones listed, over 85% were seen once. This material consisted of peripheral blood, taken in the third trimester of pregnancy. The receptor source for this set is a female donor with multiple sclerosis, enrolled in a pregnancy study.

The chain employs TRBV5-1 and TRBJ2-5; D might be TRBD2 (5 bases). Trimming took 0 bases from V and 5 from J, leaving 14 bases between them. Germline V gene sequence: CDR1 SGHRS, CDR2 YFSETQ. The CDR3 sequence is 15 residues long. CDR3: CASSLDTGSVETQYF. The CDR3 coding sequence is TGCGCCAGCAGCTTGGACACCGGTAGCGTGGAGACCCAGTACTTC.

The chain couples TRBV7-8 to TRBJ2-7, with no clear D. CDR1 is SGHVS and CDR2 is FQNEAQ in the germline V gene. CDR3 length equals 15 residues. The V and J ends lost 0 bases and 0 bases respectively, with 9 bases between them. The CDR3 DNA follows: TGTGCCAGCAGCTTAGCGGGCGTTAGCTCCTACGAGCAGTACTTC. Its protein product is CASSLAGVSSYEQYF. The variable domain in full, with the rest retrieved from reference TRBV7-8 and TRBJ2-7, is GAGVSQSPRYKVAKRGQDVALRCDPISGHVSLFWYQQALGQGPEFLTYFQNEAQLDKSGLPSDRFFAERPEGSVSTLKIQRTQQEDSAVYLCASSLAGVSSYEQYFGPGTRLTVT.

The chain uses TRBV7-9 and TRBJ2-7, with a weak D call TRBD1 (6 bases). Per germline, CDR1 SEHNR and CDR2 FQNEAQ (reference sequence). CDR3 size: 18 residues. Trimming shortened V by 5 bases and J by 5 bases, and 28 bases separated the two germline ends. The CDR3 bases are TGTGCCAGCAGCCATACAGGGTTTAATAGGGAACCCGCGGACGAGCAGTACTTC. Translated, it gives CASSHTGFNREPADEQYF.

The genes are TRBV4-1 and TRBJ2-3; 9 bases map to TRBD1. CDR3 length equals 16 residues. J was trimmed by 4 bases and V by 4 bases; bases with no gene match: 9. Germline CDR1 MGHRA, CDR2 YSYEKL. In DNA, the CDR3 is TGCGCCAGCAGCCGTCCGGGACAGGGTTTATCAGATACGCAGTATTTT. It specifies CASSRPGQGLSDTQYF.